This is a list of T cell receptor beta chains from one sample in a study of cytomegalovirus exposure and HLA in healthy donors. Produced via immunoSEQ multiplex PCR; TCRdb's table is partial and in-frame only. The sample carries 130,000 to 150,000 clones, 50% to 75% recorded once. Sequencing was performed on PBMCs. Every receptor here comes from a woman in her 30s in good health and CMV-seropositive. The CDR3 runs from the conserved cysteine through the conserved F or W. Each record gives: J gene, clone size, D gene, V gene, CDR3 protein, CDR3 DNA. A D gene is named only where the DNA matches it firmly. A row's size may be missing; if present it is once, few, many or a size class.

J: TRBJ1-3; size: few; D: .; V: TRBV28; CDR3: CASSLQGRTAGNTIYF; DNA: TGTGCCAGCAGTTTGCAGGGGCGTACTGCTGGAAACACCATATATTTT
J: TRBJ2-1; size: .; D: TRBD2; V: TRBV7-2; CDR3: CASSWTSGSPEQFF; DNA: TGTGCCAGCAGCTGGACTAGCGGGAGCCCTGAGCAGTTCTTC
J: TRBJ1-1; size: once; D: TRBD1; V: TRBV5-6; CDR3: CASSSVGQENTEAFF; DNA: TGTGCCAGCAGCTCGGTCGGACAGGAGAACACTGAAGCTTTCTTT
J: TRBJ2-6; size: few; D: .; V: TRBV29-1; CDR3: CSASDSGANVLTF; DNA: TGCAGCGCCTCAGACTCTGGGGCCAACGTCCTGACTTTC
J: TRBJ1-2; size: .; D: .; V: TRBV25-1; CDR3: CASSMSLYGYTF; DNA: TGTGCCAGCAGTATGTCTCTCTATGGCTACACCTTC
J: TRBJ1-2; size: .; D: TRBD1; V: TRBV5-1; CDR3: CASSLSRQGNYGYTF; DNA: TGCGCCAGCAGCTTATCGAGACAGGGGAACTATGGCTACACCTTC
J: TRBJ2-4; size: .; D: .; V: TRBV15; CDR3: CATSRNTFDIQYF; DNA: TGTGCCACCAGCAGAAATACTTTCGACATTCAGTACTTC
J: TRBJ1-5; size: .; D: TRBD1; V: TRBV10-2; CDR3: CASRRDSTQPQHF; DNA: TGCGCCAGCAGGAGGGACAGTACTCAGCCCCAGCATTTT
J: TRBJ2-6; size: .; D: .; V: TRBV27; CDR3: CASSFRGSGANVLTF; DNA: TGTGCCAGCAGTTTCCGGGGTTCTGGGGCCAACGTCCTGACTTTC
J: TRBJ1-3; size: .; D: .; V: TRBV6-5; CDR3: CASSPPGSGNTIYF; DNA: TGTGCCAGCAGCCCCCCGGGCTCTGGAAACACCATATATTTT
J: TRBJ1-4; size: .; D: .; V: TRBV7-9; CDR3: CASSPQGREAATNEKLFF; DNA: TGTGCCAGCAGCCCCCAAGGTCGGGAAGCTGCAACTAATGAAAAACTGTTTTTT
J: TRBJ2-2; size: .; D: .; V: TRBV5-1; CDR3: CASSLSLVAGELFF; DNA: TGCGCCAGCAGCTTGAGCTTAGTTGCGGGGGAGCTGTTTTTT
J: TRBJ2-7; size: .; D: .; V: TRBV6-1; CDR3: CASSEGGNSYEQYF; DNA: TGTGCCAGCAGTGAGGGGGGAAATTCCTACGAGCAGTACTTC
J: TRBJ2-7; size: .; D: TRBD1; V: TRBV19; CDR3: CASSIGTGAYEQYF; DNA: TGTGCCAGTAGTATTGGGACAGGAGCATACGAGCAGTACTTC
J: TRBJ2-1; size: .; D: .; V: TRBV30; CDR3: CAWTPNYNNEQFF; DNA: TGTGCCTGGACACCTAACTACAACAATGAGCAGTTCTTC
J: TRBJ2-7; size: .; D: TRBD1; V: TRBV30; CDR3: CAWSDQTGSEQYF; DNA: TGTGCCTGGAGTGACCAGACAGGGAGCGAGCAGTACTTC
J: TRBJ2-7; size: .; D: .; V: TRBV21-1; CDR3: CASSKREQYF; DNA: TGTGCCAGCAGCAAGCGTGAGCAGTACTTC
J: TRBJ2-3; size: .; D: .; V: TRBV13; CDR3: CASSHPGLLLYSTDTQYF; DNA: TGTGCCAGCAGCCATCCGGGACTCCTATTATACTCCACAGATACGCAGTATTTT
J: TRBJ1-2; size: .; D: .; V: TRBV6-5; CDR3: CASSYTVNGGGYTF; DNA: TGTGCCAGCAGTTACACCGTTAACGGGGGAGGCTACACCTTC
J: TRBJ2-3; size: .; D: .; V: TRBV7-8; CDR3: CASSLEGPDTQYF; DNA: TGTGCCAGCAGCTTGGAGGGCCCAGATACGCAGTATTTT
J: TRBJ2-7; size: few; D: TRBD1; V: TRBV4-1; CDR3: CASSQEGQGAYEQYF; DNA: TGCGCCAGCAGCCAAGAAGGACAGGGGGCCTACGAGCAGTACTTC
J: TRBJ1-1; size: once; D: .; V: TRBV9; CDR3: CASSVSGMNTEAFF; DNA: TGTGCCAGCAGCGTGTCAGGGATGAACACTGAAGCTTTCTTT
J: TRBJ2-2; size: .; D: .; V: TRBV27; CDR3: CASSLEGEGTGELFF; DNA: TGTGCCAGCAGTTTGGAGGGGGAGGGCACCGGGGAGCTGTTTTTT
J: TRBJ1-5; size: few; D: .; V: TRBV5-6; CDR3: CASSSTGYINQPQHF; DNA: TGTGCCAGCAGTTCTACAGGGTATATCAATCAGCCCCAGCATTTT
J: TRBJ2-7; size: .; D: .; V: TRBV2; CDR3: CASRNRGGSEQYF; DNA: TGTGCCAGCAGGAACAGGGGGGGCTCCGAGCAGTACTTC
J: TRBJ1-4; size: few; D: TRBD1; V: TRBV6-1; CDR3: CATRDSINNEKLFF; DNA: TGTGCCACAAGGGACAGCATTAATAATGAAAAACTGTTTTTT
J: TRBJ2-1; size: .; D: TRBD1; V: TRBV4-1; CDR3: CASSQGAGTGGNEQFF; DNA: TGCGCCAGCAGCCAGGGGGCGGGGACAGGGGGCAATGAGCAGTTCTTC
J: TRBJ2-1; size: once; D: TRBD1; V: TRBV5-1; CDR3: CASRDRGPYNEQFF; DNA: TGCGCCAGCAGGGACAGGGGGCCTTACAATGAGCAGTTCTTC
J: TRBJ1-5; size: .; D: TRBD1; V: TRBV30; CDR3: CAWSPGQGHQPQHF; DNA: TGTGCCTGGAGTCCGGGACAGGGCCATCAGCCCCAGCATTTT
J: TRBJ1-4; size: .; D: .; V: TRBV5-1; CDR3: CASSLNSGEKLFF; DNA: TGCGCCAGCAGCTTGAACTCGGGGGAAAAACTGTTTTTT
J: TRBJ2-3; size: .; D: TRBD2; V: TRBV2; CDR3: CASSEISGFFRDTQYF; DNA: TGTGCCAGCAGTGAAATTAGCGGGTTCTTCAGAGATACGCAGTATTTT
J: TRBJ1-3; size: .; D: TRBD1; V: TRBV29-1; CDR3: CSALGQDSGNTIYF; DNA: TGCAGCGCCCTGGGACAGGACTCTGGAAACACCATATATTTT
J: TRBJ1-2; size: .; D: .; V: TRBV30; CDR3: CAWSVRALRGGRAYGYTF; DNA: TGTGCCTGGAGTGTACGGGCCTTGCGTGGAGGGCGGGCCTATGGCTACACCTTC
J: TRBJ1-1; size: .; D: .; V: TRBV5-1; CDR3: CASSEGPEAFF; DNA: TGCGCCAGCAGCGAGGGCCCTGAAGCTTTCTTT
J: TRBJ1-1; size: .; D: .; V: TRBV4-1; CDR3: CASSQDTVNTEAFF; DNA: TGCGCCAGCAGCCAAGACACGGTGAACACTGAAGCTTTCTTT
J: TRBJ2-5; size: .; D: TRBD1; V: TRBV2; CDR3: CASRRDRRQETQYF; DNA: TGTGCCAGCAGGCGGGACAGGCGGCAAGAGACCCAGTACTTC
J: TRBJ1-5; size: .; D: .; V: TRBV7-6; CDR3: CASSFLENQPQHF; DNA: TGTGCCAGCAGCTTTTTAGAGAATCAGCCCCAGCATTTT
J: TRBJ2-1; size: once; D: .; V: TRBV10-3; CDR3: CAISGPSAGSGNEQFF; DNA: TGTGCCATCAGTGGACCTAGCGCCGGATCGGGGAATGAGCAGTTCTTC
J: TRBJ2-5; size: few; D: .; V: TRBV6-5; CDR3: CASSPVYQETQYF; DNA: TGTGCCAGCAGCCCTGTGTACCAAGAGACCCAGTACTTC
J: TRBJ2-7; size: .; D: .; V: TRBV2; CDR3: CASSEQQGREYEQYF; DNA: TGTGCCAGCAGTGAACAGCAGGGGAGGGAGTACGAGCAGTACTTC
J: TRBJ2-7; size: few; D: TRBD2; V: TRBV5-1; CDR3: CASSFIAGAPEQYF; DNA: TGCGCCAGCAGCTTCATAGCGGGTGCCCCCGAGCAGTACTTC
J: TRBJ2-3; size: few; D: TRBD1; V: TRBV19; CDR3: CASSIPQGATTTDTQYF; DNA: TGTGCCAGTAGTATACCACAGGGGGCCACCACCACAGATACGCAGTATTTT
J: TRBJ1-1; size: once; D: .; V: TRBV15; CDR3: CATSRDRGNTEAFF; DNA: TGTGCCACCAGCAGAGATCGGGGGAACACTGAAGCTTTCTTT
J: TRBJ2-1; size: .; D: TRBD1; V: TRBV4-1; CDR3: CASRSPMDRANEQFF; DNA: TGCGCCAGCCGCTCCCCGATGGACAGGGCCAATGAGCAGTTCTTC
J: TRBJ2-7; size: .; D: TRBD1; V: TRBV6-6; CDR3: CASSSLSGQYSYEQYF; DNA: TGTGCCAGCAGCTCACTGTCGGGACAGTATTCTTACGAGCAGTACTTC
J: TRBJ2-1; size: few; D: TRBD1; V: TRBV28; CDR3: CASSFSTGLGNEQFF; DNA: TGTGCCAGCAGTTTCTCGACAGGGTTGGGGAATGAGCAGTTCTTC
J: TRBJ2-7; size: .; D: .; V: TRBV19; CDR3: CASSIALYYEQYF; DNA: TGTGCCAGTAGTATAGCCCTGTACTACGAGCAGTACTTC
J: TRBJ1-1; size: few; D: .; V: TRBV6-5; CDR3: CASSPRTATEAFF; DNA: TGTGCCAGCAGTCCACGGACAGCTACTGAAGCTTTCTTT
J: TRBJ2-5; size: few; D: .; V: TRBV28; CDR3: CASGRGNEETQYF; DNA: TGTGCCAGCGGCAGGGGTAATGAAGAGACCCAGTACTTC
J: TRBJ2-7; size: .; D: TRBD1; V: TRBV29-1; CDR3: CSVGRDRGSYEQYF; DNA: TGCAGCGTTGGCCGGGACAGGGGCTCCTACGAGCAGTACTTC
J: TRBJ1-4; size: .; D: .; V: TRBV5-1; CDR3: CASSLALGTQGEKLFF; DNA: TGCGCCAGCAGCTTGGCCCTCGGGACTCAAGGTGAAAAACTGTTTTTT
J: TRBJ1-1; size: .; D: .; V: TRBV4-1; CDR3: CASSQELQAGMGAFF; DNA: TGCGCCAGCAGCCAAGAACTACAGGCTGGTATGGGAGCTTTCTTT
J: TRBJ1-6; size: .; D: TRBD1; V: TRBV5-6; CDR3: CASSLDRGRSPLHF; DNA: TGTGCCAGCAGCTTAGACAGGGGGCGTTCACCCCTCCACTTT
J: TRBJ2-6; size: .; D: .; V: TRBV9; CDR3: CASSVTGSGANVLTF; DNA: TGTGCCAGCAGCGTCACGGGTTCTGGGGCCAACGTCCTGACTTTC
J: TRBJ1-1; size: once; D: .; V: TRBV7-9; CDR3: CASSLYSGSTEAFF; DNA: TGTGCCAGCAGCTTATATTCGGGGAGCACTGAAGCTTTCTTT
J: TRBJ1-1; size: once; D: .; V: TRBV6-6; CDR3: CASILETGEAFF; DNA: TGTGCCAGCATCCTGGAAACAGGTGAAGCTTTCTTT
J: TRBJ1-6; size: .; D: .; V: TRBV30; CDR3: CAWRTVTTGNSPLHF; DNA: TGTGCCTGGAGAACTGTGACGACGGGAAATTCACCCCTCCACTTT
J: TRBJ2-2; size: .; D: TRBD2; V: TRBV13; CDR3: CASRLAGGPGELFF; DNA: TGTGCCAGCCGACTAGCGGGAGGGCCCGGGGAGCTGTTTTTT
J: TRBJ1-2; size: .; D: .; V: TRBV6-5; CDR3: CASSFGRTYGYTF; DNA: TGTGCCAGCAGTTTTGGGAGGACCTATGGCTACACCTTC
J: TRBJ1-1; size: .; D: .; V: TRBV15; CDR3: CATSRGPEAFF; DNA: TGTGCCACCAGCAGGGGCCCTGAAGCTTTCTTT